This entry lists 29 T cell receptor beta chains sequenced from one sample in a study of blood T cells in healthy people across ages. Then a second PCR, running about 6 to 12 cycles, was carried out with a sample-barcoded 5' primer and a J-beta primer mix. MiXCR was run by TCRdb on the 5' RACE reads, yielding one entry per CDR3 protein. The sample consists of more than 900,000 distinct CDR3 sequences, roughly 28% of them appearing once. This sample also appeared in a second study, on T cells of mothers and their children.

The source material was blood. These receptors all stem from a middle-aged woman in good health.

This clonotype was seen only a few times. The gene calls are TRBV29-1 and TRBJ1-2, with TRBD1 matching 9 bases. The CDR3 is 13 amino acids. With 6 bases clipped from V and 5 bases from J, the junction kept 7 bases outside the gene matches. Germline lookup yields CDR1 SQVTM and CDR2 ANQGSEA. CDR3 nucleotides: TGCAGCGTCTCCCGACAGGGGGAATATGGCTACACCTTC. Translated, it gives CSVSRQGEYGYTF.

This clonotype was recorded a few times. An end of the junction does not agree with germline; a read error may underlie this. CDR3 sequence: CASSLAGEALHF. The CDR3 DNA reads as TGCGCCAGTAGCTTAGCGGGGGAGGCCCTCCACTTT. The chain joins TRBV7-9 to TRBJ1-6; perhaps TRBD1 as D (5 bases). CDR1 is SEHNR, CDR2 FQNEAQ, per germline (reference sequence). This CDR3 is 12 amino acids long.

This clonotype was observed a few times. The chain couples TRBV7-9 to TRBJ2-7, with unresolved D. Germline CDR1 SEHNR, CDR2 FQNEAQ (reference sequence). V lost 4 bases and J 5 bases, leaving 12 bases between the germline ends. The CDR3 runs 13 residues. The CDR3 coding sequence is TGTGCCAGCAGCTACCAGACCCCGGACGAGCAGTACTTC. As protein: CASSYQTPDEQYF.

This clonotype came up many times. The chain combines TRBV28 with TRBJ2-1; no clear D gene. Trimming pared 7 bases from V and 0 bases from J, leaving 10 bases between. The CDR3 length is 14 residues. Germline V gene data show CDR1 as MDHEN and CDR2 as SYDVKM. CDR3 DNA sequence: TGTGCCAGCACTGAGCAGAGCTCCTACAATGAGCAGTTCTTC. Protein: CASTEQSSYNEQFF.

DNA for the CDR3: TGCGCCAGCAGCTTGGGAGGACTAGCCTCGGGGACCGGGGAGCTGTTTTTT. Translated, it gives CASSLGGLASGTGELFF. This chain uses TRBV5-1 with TRBJ2-2; 8 nucleotides align to TRBD2. Germline V CDR1 and CDR2: SGHRS, YFSETQ. The CDR3 spans 17 residues. V was pared by 0 bases and J by 5 bases, with 9 bases of the junction left unmatched.

The table lists this clonotype with many counts. The chain is built from TRBV12-3 or TRBV12-4 and TRBJ2-5; TRBD1 or TRBD2 may be the D gene (5 bases each). The CDR3 is 14 amino acids. V gave up 6 bases and J gave up 0 bases, with 11 bases separating them. The CDR3 DNA is TGTGCCAGCAGCCCGGGACGGTACCAAGAGACCCAGTACTTC. This encodes CASSPGRYQETQYF.

This clonotype was detected a few times. The gene calls are TRBV20-1 and TRBJ2-3; TRBD1 aligns across 7 bases. Per the germline V gene, CDR1 is DFQATT and CDR2 is SNEGSKA (reference sequence). V shed 4 bases and J 6 bases; nucleotides not matched to a gene: 13. The CDR3 has 15 amino acids. CDR3 bases: TGCAGTGCTAAGGGGGCTAGCCCGGGTACGGATACGCAGTATTTT. Protein: CSAKGASPGTDTQYF.

V and J are TRBV5-5 and TRBJ1-6; a weak D match, TRBD1 (5 bases). The CDR3 runs to 15 residues. V dropped 2 bases and J dropped 3 bases, with 9 bases sitting between them. Germline V gene data show CDR1 as SGHKS and CDR2 as YYEKEE (reference sequence). Here the CDR3 DNA reads TGTGCCAGCAGCTTACAGGCTCTCTATAATTCACCCCTCCACTTT. This encodes CASSLQALYNSPLHF.

The sample holds many counts of this clonotype. V gene TRBV7-2 combines with J gene TRBJ2-7, with D maybe TRBD1 (6 bases). Germline lookup yields CDR1 SGHTA and CDR2 FQGNSA. This CDR3 has 14 amino acids. V dropped 5 bases and J dropped 3 bases, with 14 bases sitting between them. CDR3 residues: CASSTTGHNYEQYF. The CDR3 DNA follows: TGTGCCAGCAGCACCACGGGACACAACTACGAGCAGTACTTC. The entire variable domain, with the rest obtained from reference TRBV7-2 and TRBJ2-7, is as follows: GAGVSQSPSNKVTEKGKDVELRCDPISGHTALYWYRQSLGQGLEFLIYFQGNSAPDKSGLPSDRFSAERTGGSVSTLTIQRTQQEDSAVYLCASSTTGHNYEQYFGPGTRLTVT.

This clonotype occurred many times. The chain is built from TRBV7-8 and TRBJ2-5, with D perhaps matching TRBD1 or TRBD2 (6 bases each). Trimming cost V 5 bases and J 5 bases, with 18 bases left between them. This CDR3 has 15 amino acids. Per the germline V gene, CDR1 is SGHVS and CDR2 is FQNEAQ. This chain's CDR3 is CASSPWGAIAETQYF. DNA of the CDR3: TGTGCCAGCAGCCCCTGGGGGGCCATAGCGGAGACCCAGTACTTC.

Regarding this clonotype: A much larger clone lies a single base off, so this may be a read error. This chain joins TRBV11-2 and TRBJ2-5; D ambiguous. This CDR3 region has 12 residues. V was pared by 5 bases and J by 11 bases, with 15 bases between. CDR1 is SGHAT, CDR2 FQNNGV, per germline. DNA of the CDR3: TGTGCCAGCAGCGGGTCGGCTTACGGGCAGTACTTC. Its protein product is CASSGSAYGQYF. The whole variable domain, remainder taken from reference TRBV11-2 and TRBJ2-5, is EAGVAQSPRYKIIEKRQSVAFWCNPISGHATLYWYQQILGQGPKLLIQFQNNGVVDDSQLPKDRFSAERLKGVDSTLKIQPAKLEDSAVYLCASSGSAYGQYFGPGTRLLVL.

This clonotype turned up a few times. One end of the junction varies from germline; a read error may be responsible. The chain uses TRBV19 and TRBJ1-6; D gene unclear. The CDR3 spans 13 residues. Germline V gene lookup returns CDR1 LNHDA and CDR2 SQIVND (reference sequence). The CDR3 region is CASTAANNSPPHF. The CDR3 DNA follows: TGTGCCAGTACGGCAGCGAATAATTCACCCCCCCACTTT.

This clonotype was seen many times. The chain joins TRBV12-3 or TRBV12-4 to TRBJ1-2, with D perhaps matching TRBD1 (6 bases). Trimming pared 5 bases from V and 7 bases from J, leaving 11 bases between. This CDR3 has 12 amino acids. CDR3 coding DNA: TGTGCCAGCAGTCTACAGGGCGGTGGCTACACCTTC. Protein: CASSLQGGGYTF.

As concerns this clonotype: A read error may be the cause here, since a much bigger clone is one base away. The rearrangement joins TRBV6-5 to TRBJ2-3; maybe TRBD2 (5 bases). Germline CDR1 reads MNHEY; CDR2 reads SVGAGI. CDR3 length: 14 amino acids. Trimming cost V 0 bases and J 7 bases, with 11 bases left between them. For the CDR3, the DNA is TGTGCCAGCAGTTACTCAGAGGGTTTCAATACGCAGTATTTT. Its translation: CASSYSEGFNTQYF.

The CDR3 DNA is TGCAGTGCCGGAGGGACTAGCGGGAGGACCCAGTACTTC. Its translation: CSAGGTSGRTQYF. The chain is built from TRBV20-1 and TRBJ2-5, with 14 bases that match TRBD2. The CDR3 loop spans 13 amino acids. The trim removed 6 bases at V and 7 bases at J, leaving 4 bases unmatched. Germline CDR1 is DFQATT and CDR2 is SNEGSKA (reference sequence).

A single count supports this clonotype. This chain joins TRBV20-1 and TRBJ2-3, with 8 bases that match TRBD1. CDR1 and CDR2 from the germline V gene are DFQATT and SNEGSKA (reference sequence). The CDR3 consists of 15 residues. Trimming cost V 1 base and J 2 bases; bases outside gene matches: 5. The CDR3 spells CSARASTGVTDTQYF. The CDR3, as DNA: TGCAGTGCTAGAGCCTCGACAGGGGTCACAGATACGCAGTATTTT.

A few counts support this clonotype. The CDR3 sequence is CANTTGTGGRQETQYF. CDR3 bases: TGTGCCAACACCACCGGGACAGGGGGGCGCCAAGAGACCCAGTACTTC. The chain uses TRBV25-1 and TRBJ2-5; 11 bases map to TRBD1. The CDR3 sequence is 16 residues long. Germline-derived CDR1 and CDR2 are MGHDK and SYGVNS. The J segment lost 1 base and the V segment lost 10 bases, leaving 11 bases of the junction unmatched.

In this sample, this clonotype turned up many times. The J gene is TRBJ2-5, the V gene TRBV4-3; 7 bases line up with TRBD1. CDR1 is LGHNA, CDR2 YSLEER, per germline. This CDR3 spans 14 amino acids. The J segment lost 5 bases and the V segment lost 1 base, leaving 4 bases of the junction unmatched. Written as DNA, the CDR3 is TGCGCCAGCAGCCAAGGACAGGGTTCGGAGACCCAGTACTTC. Protein product: CASSQGQGSETQYF.

This clonotype was counted ten times or more. The V and J genes are TRBV27 and TRBJ2-7; TRBD1 is a possible D gene (6 bases). V was cut by 4 bases and J by 1 base, with 11 bases left in between. Germline CDR1 is MNHEY and CDR2 is SMNVEV (reference sequence). This CDR3 region has 14 residues. The CDR3 protein is CASSWAGDSYEQYF. DNA of the CDR3: TGTGCCAGCAGTTGGGCAGGGGATTCCTACGAGCAGTACTTC.

Many counts were recorded for this clonotype. Compared with germline, one end of the junction differs, possibly owing to a read error. V usage is TRBV5-1 and J usage is TRBJ1-1, with 8 bases identical to TRBD1. CDR3 size: 13 residues. Germline CDR1 SGHRS, CDR2 YFSETQ. The CDR3: CASSSTGGTEAFF. In nucleotides, the CDR3 is TGTGCCAGCAGCTCCACAGGGGGCACTGAAGCTTTCTTT.

The CDR3 bases are TGTGCCAGCAGCGTGTGGACTAGCGGGGGGGAGCAGTTCTTC. This codes for CASSVWTSGGEQFF. The rearrangement uses TRBV9 and TRBJ2-1; 14 nucleotides match TRBD2. Germline values: CDR1 SGDLS, CDR2 YYNGEE. This CDR3 spans 14 amino acids. V was pared by 2 bases and J by 10 bases, with 2 bases of the junction left unmatched.

This clonotype showed up just a few times. The rearrangement links TRBV28 to TRBJ2-5; D is undetermined. This CDR3 comprises 13 residues. The germline gives CDR1 MDHEN, CDR2 SYDVKM. CDR3 sequence (DNA): TGTGCTGGCCGTCGAGCGATCCAAGAGACCCAGTACTTC. Its protein product is CAGRRAIQETQYF.

This sequence joins TRBV5-1 and TRBJ2-7; no definite D call. The CDR3 runs 12 residues. The V and J ends lost 0 bases and 6 bases respectively, with 7 bases between them. Germline lookup yields CDR1 SGHRS and CDR2 YFSETQ. This chain's CDR3 is CASSLGKLEQYF. The CDR3 DNA is TGCGCCAGCAGCTTGGGTAAGCTCGAGCAGTACTTC.

The sample holds one count of this clonotype. Being one base from a much bigger clone, this may be a read error. The chain links TRBV19 to TRBJ2-3; perhaps TRBD2 as D (5 bases). CDR1 LNHDA and CDR2 SQIVND come from the germline V gene (reference sequence). The CDR3 spans 16 residues. CDR3 sequence: CTSSKPPGEGSDTQYF. In DNA, the CDR3 is TGTACCAGTAGTAAACCGCCCGGAGAGGGATCAGATACGCAGTATTTT.

The gene calls are TRBV7-9 and TRBJ1-6; no clear D gene. Trimming removed 0 bases at V and 6 bases at J, with 12 bases between. The CDR3 sequence is 16 residues long. The germline V gene has CDR1 SEHNR and CDR2 FQNEAQ (reference sequence). The CDR3 here is CASSLAQGRINSPLHF. CDR3 sequence (DNA): TGTGCCAGCAGCTTAGCGCAAGGCAGAATTAATTCACCCCTCCACTTT.

A note on this clonotype: Relative to the germline gene, one junction end is altered; a read error may explain this. V is TRBV5-1 and J is TRBJ2-1; no clear D. The CDR3 has 14 residues. CDR1 is SGHRS and CDR2 is YFSETQ in the germline V gene. CDR3 sequence: CASSLGSVYDEQFF. Here the CDR3 DNA reads TGCGCCAGCAGCTTGGGATCCGTCTACGATGAGCAGTTCTTC.

Many counts were recorded for this clonotype. The chain uses TRBV20-1 and TRBJ2-7, with 9 bases lining up with TRBD2. The CDR3 is 13 residues long. V dropped 3 bases and J dropped 1; count of bases not matched to a gene: 1. Germline V lookup: CDR1 DFQATT, CDR2 SNEGSKA (reference sequence). The DNA of the CDR3 is TGCAGTGCTAGTCTAGCGGGGTCCTACGAGCAGTACTTC. Protein: CSASLAGSYEQYF.

About this clonotype itself: This may be a read error, as it is one base from a much larger clone. The gene calls are TRBV29-1 and TRBJ2-5; D perhaps matches TRBD1 (5 bases). V gave up 0 bases and J gave up 2 bases, with 19 bases separating them. The CDR3 covers 17 residues. In germline, CDR1 is SQVTM, CDR2 ANQGSEA. In nucleotides, the CDR3 is TGCAGCGTTGAAGATCGTCGTTCAGGGCCTGAACAAGAGACCCAGTACTTC. Protein sequence: CSVEDRRSGPEQETQYF.

V and J are TRBV6-1 and TRBJ1-1; 8 bases align to TRBD1. The CDR3 is 17 residues long. Germline V CDR1 and CDR2: MNHNS, SASEGT. The V and J ends lost 4 bases and 0 bases, in that order; junction bases with no gene match: 10. The CDR3 loop is CASSVGGQGAVNTEAFF. DNA of the CDR3: TGTGCCAGCAGTGTAGGAGGGCAGGGGGCAGTGAACACTGAAGCTTTCTTT.